Listed below are T cell receptor beta chains from one sample, sequenced in a study of blood T cell repertoires in COVID-19. Sequencing used immunoSEQ multiplex PCR; TCRdb keeps in-frame clones, though not all of them. The table has roughly 100,000 clones, 75% to 85% seen once. The sequencing sample was made of peripheral blood. The receptors derive from a man older than 75 with COVID-19, enrolled during active disease. Both conserved end residues are part of each CDR3. Each record gives: V gene, clone size, D gene, J gene, CDR3 protein, CDR3 DNA. A D gene is named only where the DNA matches it firmly. The size entry is marked missing in some rows and otherwise reads once, few, many or a size class.

TRBV5-4,NA,TRBD2,TRBJ2-3,CASSFTSARTDTQYF,TGTGCCAGCAGCTTTACTAGCGCCCGCACAGATACGCAGTATTTT
TRBV27,NA,NA,TRBJ2-5,CASSEYKGDQETQYF,TGTGCCAGCAGCGAGTATAAGGGAGACCAAGAGACCCAGTACTTC
TRBV2,NA,NA,TRBJ2-7,CASIFSGQAYEQYF,TGTGCCAGCATCTTTAGCGGACAGGCCTACGAGCAGTACTTC
TRBV2,NA,NA,TRBJ1-2,CASSEQGRDGYTF,TGTGCCAGCAGTGAGCAGGGAAGGGATGGCTACACCTTC
TRBV7-9,NA,TRBD2,TRBJ2-2,CASSPHGGVNTGELFF,TGTGCCAGCAGCCCCCACGGGGGGGTGAACACCGGGGAGCTGTTTTTT
TRBV5-1,NA,TRBD1,TRBJ1-6,CASSLNRGSPLHF,TGCGCCAGCAGCTTGAACAGGGGTTCACCCCTCCACTTT
TRBV5-4,NA,TRBD2,TRBJ2-7,CASSQTSGAYEQYF,TGTGCCAGCAGCCAGACTAGCGGGGCCTACGAGCAGTACTTC
TRBV13,NA,NA,TRBJ1-4,CASSSPGLNEKLFF,TGTGCCAGCAGCTCCCCAGGGTTAAATGAAAAACTGTTTTTT
TRBV30,NA,NA,TRBJ2-3,CAWDPGVTSTDTQYF,TGTGCCTGGGACCCGGGAGTAACTAGCACAGATACGCAGTATTTT
TRBV6-5,NA,TRBD1,TRBJ2-7,CASSRGQNYEQYF,TGTGCCAGCAGTAGGGGACAGAACTACGAGCAGTACTTC
TRBV5-6,once,NA,TRBJ2-3,CASSFGSRGDTQYF,TGTGCCAGCAGCTTTGGCTCCAGGGGAGATACGCAGTATTTT
TRBV28,NA,NA,TRBJ2-7,CASSLPGSLRYEQYF,TGTGCCAGCAGTTTGCCCGGGAGCTTGAGATACGAGCAGTACTTC
TRBV30,NA,TRBD1,TRBJ1-2,CAWGTVSGYTF,TGTGCCTGGGGGACAGTCTCTGGCTACACCTTC
TRBV21-1,NA,NA,TRBJ1-5,CASSSKQGNQPQHF,TGTGCCAGCAGCTCCAAACAGGGGAATCAGCCCCAGCATTTT
TRBV11-1,NA,TRBD1,TRBJ1-1,CASSFTGGGEAFF,TGTGCCAGCAGTTTCACAGGGGGCGGTGAAGCTTTCTTT
TRBV19,few,NA,TRBJ2-1,CASCQQGSNEQFF,TGTGCCAGTTGTCAGCAGGGTTCCAATGAGCAGTTCTTC
TRBV2,NA,TRBD1,TRBJ1-2,CASSDNRGHGGYTF,TGTGCCAGCAGTGATAACAGGGGGCACGGGGGCTACACCTTC
TRBV3-1/TRBV3-2,NA,NA,TRBJ1-6,CASSQGQVNSPLHF,TGTGCCAGCAGCCAAGGACAGGTTAATTCACCCCTCCACTTT
TRBV30,NA,NA,TRBJ1-2,CAWSSVANYGYTF,TGTGCCTGGAGTTCGGTAGCTAACTATGGCTACACCTTC
TRBV7-8,NA,NA,TRBJ1-1,CASRPLDKHTEAFF,TGTGCCAGCAGGCCATTAGATAAGCACACTGAAGCTTTCTTT
TRBV10-1,NA,NA,TRBJ2-3,CASSSRGTQADTQYF,TGCGCCAGCAGTTCGCGCGGAACGCAAGCAGATACGCAGTATTTT
TRBV7-8,NA,TRBD1,TRBJ1-1,CASSLLTGGDTEAFF,TGTGCCAGCAGCTTGTTGACAGGGGGTGACACTGAAGCTTTCTTT
TRBV4-1,NA,TRBD2,TRBJ2-1,CASSQGLAGRDEQFF,TGCGCCAGCAGCCAGGGACTAGCAGGAAGGGATGAGCAGTTCTTC
TRBV7-9,once,NA,TRBJ1-2,CASSLPGAGNYGYTF,TGTGCCAGCAGCTTACCCGGTGCAGGGAACTATGGCTACACCTTC
TRBV5-1,once,TRBD1,TRBJ1-2,CASSLGPGQGGNYGYTF,TGCGCCAGCAGCTTGGGTCCCGGACAGGGGGGAAACTATGGCTACACCTTC
TRBV28,NA,TRBD2,TRBJ2-5,CASSLTSGGETQYF,TGTGCCAGCAGTCTGACTAGCGGGGGAGAGACCCAGTACTTC
TRBV3-1/TRBV3-2,NA,TRBD1,TRBJ2-5,CASSQDPGGRETQYF,TGTGCCAGCAGCCAAGACCCAGGGGGTAGGGAGACCCAGTACTTC
TRBV5-1,once,NA,TRBJ2-7,CASSLQGDSYEQYF,TGCGCCAGCAGCCTTCAAGGGGACTCCTACGAGCAGTACTTC
TRBV5-1,NA,TRBD2,TRBJ2-5,CASSLASGLEETQYF,TGCGCCAGCAGCTTGGCCTCGGGACTAGAAGAGACCCAGTACTTC
TRBV5-1,NA,TRBD2,TRBJ2-7,CASSLSGLGTYEQYF,TGCGCCAGCAGCTTGTCGGGACTAGGTACCTACGAGCAGTACTTC
TRBV28,NA,NA,TRBJ1-2,CASSSYHSYTF,TGTGCCAGCAGTTCTTATCACAGCTACACCTTC
TRBV28,NA,NA,TRBJ1-1,CASSLVGRTEAFF,TGTGCCAGCAGCTTGGTGGGGAGGACTGAAGCTTTCTTT
TRBV6-5,NA,NA,TRBJ1-3,CASSSDSETGNTIYF,TGTGCCAGCAGTTCCGACAGCGAGACTGGAAACACCATATATTTT
TRBV28,NA,NA,TRBJ1-5,CASSPQGRKQPQHF,TGTGCCAGCAGTCCCCAGGGAAGGAAGCAGCCCCAGCATTTT
TRBV6-1,NA,NA,TRBJ1-5,CASSESGGSNQPQHF,TGTGCCAGCAGTGAAAGTGGAGGGAGCAATCAGCCCCAGCATTTT
TRBV11-2,once,TRBD2,TRBJ2-3,CASSPPSFGGGTDTQYF,TGTGCCAGCAGCCCCCCATCCTTCGGGGGGGGCACAGATACGCAGTATTTT
TRBV19,NA,TRBD1,TRBJ1-6,CASRGQGNSSPLHF,TGTGCCAGTCGTGGACAGGGGAATTCTTCACCCCTCCACTTT
TRBV4-2,few,NA,TRBJ1-5,CASSQGGGVQPQHF,TGTGCCAGCAGCCAAGGGGGAGGAGTTCAGCCCCAGCATTTT
TRBV6-5,NA,NA,TRBJ1-4,CASTDGRGGREKLFF,TGTGCCAGCACAGATGGCCGAGGTGGTAGGGAAAAACTGTTTTTT
TRBV5-1,NA,TRBD2,TRBJ2-7,CASSLGDGTKPSYEQYF,TGCGCCAGCAGCTTAGGTGACGGGACTAAACCTTCTTACGAGCAGTACTTC
TRBV7-3,NA,NA,TRBJ2-3,CASSPRGFYTDTQYF,TGTGCCAGCAGCCCTCGGGGGTTCTACACAGATACGCAGTATTTT
TRBV19,NA,TRBD1,TRBJ2-7,CASRGTGGQRYEQYF,TGTGCCAGTAGAGGAACAGGGGGCCAGCGATACGAGCAGTACTTC
TRBV29-1,NA,TRBD1,TRBJ2-7,CSIARDSYLREQYF,TGCAGCATTGCCAGGGACAGCTATTTACGGGAGCAGTACTTC
TRBV27,few,NA,TRBJ2-3,CASTAEGGVFTDTQYF,TGTGCCAGCACCGCTGAAGGCGGCGTATTCACAGATACGCAGTATTTT
TRBV9,NA,TRBD1,TRBJ1-2,CASSVAGGTGYGYTF,TGTGCCAGCAGCGTAGCTGGGGGGACAGGCTATGGCTACACCTTC
TRBV3-1/TRBV3-2,NA,TRBD2,TRBJ2-7,CASSQRREVTYEQYF,TGTGCCAGCAGCCAGAGGCGGGAGGTTACTTACGAGCAGTACTTC
TRBV7-3,NA,NA,TRBJ2-5,CASSLWGGETQYF,TGTGCCAGCAGCTTATGGGGAGGAGAGACCCAGTACTTC
TRBV6-5,once,TRBD1,TRBJ1-2,CASGLWDRGYGYTF,TGTGCCAGCGGCCTTTGGGACAGAGGATATGGCTACACCTTC
TRBV7-2,NA,NA,TRBJ1-3,CASSLDSLSGNTIYF,TGTGCCAGCAGCTTAGACAGCCTCTCTGGAAACACCATATATTTT
TRBV21-1,NA,NA,TRBJ2-1,CASSPHRVIRSNEQFF,TGTGCCAGCAGCCCGCACAGGGTAATCCGAAGTAATGAGCAGTTCTTC
TRBV7-9,NA,NA,TRBJ2-2,CASSLGVAQELFF,TGTGCCAGCAGCTTAGGGGTAGCGCAGGAGCTGTTTTTT
TRBV28,NA,TRBD2,TRBJ2-1,CASRFTPSGRSYNEQFF,TGTGCCAGCAGATTCACTCCTAGCGGGCGATCCTACAATGAGCAGTTCTTC
TRBV12-3/TRBV12-4,NA,TRBD1,TRBJ1-1,CASSYRGVTEAFF,TGTGCCAGCAGCTACAGGGGTGTCACTGAAGCTTTCTTT
TRBV5-1,NA,NA,TRBJ2-7,CASRLAWTATVSYEQYF,TGCGCCAGCAGACTGGCCTGGACAGCGACAGTGAGTTACGAGCAGTACTTC
TRBV3-1/TRBV3-2,once,TRBD1,TRBJ2-1,CASSREQGALSYNEQFF,TGTGCCAGCAGCCGCGAACAGGGGGCATTATCCTACAATGAGCAGTTCTTC
TRBV19,NA,TRBD1,TRBJ1-4,CASSVQWDSRGDAEKLFF,TGTGCCAGTAGTGTCCAATGGGACAGTAGAGGGGACGCAGAAAAACTGTTTTTT
TRBV7-2,NA,NA,TRBJ2-5,CASSSTMETQYF,TGTGCCAGCAGCTCGACAATGGAGACCCAGTACTTC